This T cell receptor beta chain was retrieved from a study of CD8 T cells in Susac syndrome. The J segment lost 0 bases and the V segment lost 0 bases, leaving 8 bases of the junction unmatched. Germline CDR1 is DFQATT and CDR2 is SNEGSKA (reference sequence). The CDR3 runs to 18 residues. RNA was extracted with the RNeasy kit, and a quantity of roughly 0.5 to 1 ug was reverse transcribed using random hexamers. The method of amplification for TCR beta CDR3 was immunoSEQ multiplex PCR, covering 54 Vbeta and 13 Jbeta. TCRdb ran MiXCR on the immunoSEQ multiplex PCR reads and lists one entry per CDR3 protein. The profile shows roughly 140,000 distinct CDR3 sequences, 94% of them singletons. Blood CD8+ and CD4+ T cells underwent high-throughput TCR beta sequencing.

Source material: CD8+ T cells from PBMCs. The chain carries TRBV20-1 and TRBJ2-7; TRBD2 matches at 13 bases. The sequence was obtained from a human donor in good health. CDR3 DNA sequence: TGCAGTGCTAGAGATTGGGGACTAGCGGGGCATAGCTCCTACGAGCAGTACTTC. It is translated as CSARDWGLAGHSSYEQYF.